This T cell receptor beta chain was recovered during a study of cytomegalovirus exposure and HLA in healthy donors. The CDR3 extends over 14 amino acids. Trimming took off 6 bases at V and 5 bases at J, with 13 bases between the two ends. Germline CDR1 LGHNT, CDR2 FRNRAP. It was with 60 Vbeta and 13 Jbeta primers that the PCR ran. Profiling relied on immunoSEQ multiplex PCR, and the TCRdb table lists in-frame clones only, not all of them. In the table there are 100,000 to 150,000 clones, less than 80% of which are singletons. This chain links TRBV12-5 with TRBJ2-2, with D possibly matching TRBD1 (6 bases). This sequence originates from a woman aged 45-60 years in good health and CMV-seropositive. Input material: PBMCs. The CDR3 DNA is TGTGCTAGTGGAACCACAGGGTGGACCGGGGAGCTGTTTTTT. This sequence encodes CASGTTGWTGELFF.